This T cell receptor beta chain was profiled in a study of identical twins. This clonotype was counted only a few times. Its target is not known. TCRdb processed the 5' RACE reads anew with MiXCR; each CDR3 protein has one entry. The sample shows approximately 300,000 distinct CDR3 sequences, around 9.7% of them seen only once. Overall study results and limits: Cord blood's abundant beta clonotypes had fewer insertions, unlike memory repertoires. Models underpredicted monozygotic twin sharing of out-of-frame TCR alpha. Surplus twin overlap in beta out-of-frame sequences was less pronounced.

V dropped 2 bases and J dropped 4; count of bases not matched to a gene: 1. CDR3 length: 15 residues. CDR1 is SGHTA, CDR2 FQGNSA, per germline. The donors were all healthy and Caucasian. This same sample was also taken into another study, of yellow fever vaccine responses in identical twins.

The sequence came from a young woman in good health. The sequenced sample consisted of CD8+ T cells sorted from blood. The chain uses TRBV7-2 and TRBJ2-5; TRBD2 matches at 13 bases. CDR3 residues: CASSLTSGRVETQYF. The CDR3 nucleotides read TGTGCCAGCAGCTTAACTAGCGGGAGGGTAGAGACCCAGTACTTC.